The T cell receptor beta chain under discussion was sequenced for a study of early T cells in non-severe SARS-CoV-2 infection. Trimming removed 5 bases at V and 2 bases at J, with 11 bases between. Germline V CDR1 and CDR2: SGHTA, FQGNSA. CDR3 length: 14 residues. Ten or more counts support this clonotype. TCRdb re-called the 5' RACE reads with MiXCR, one entry per CDR3 protein. The data contain roughly 49,000 distinct CDR3 sequences, about 4% of them seen just once; the ten biggest clones take up roughly 6%. This receptor was taken from an adult who was a healthcare worker with PCR-confirmed SARS-CoV-2 infection or an uninfected control (not recorded which). The material sequenced was whole blood. V gene TRBV7-2 combines with J gene TRBJ2-3, with D unresolved. The CDR3 coding sequence is TGTGCCAGCAGCCGGAGTCGATACACAGATACGCAGTATTTT. The encoded protein is CASSRSRYTDTQYF.